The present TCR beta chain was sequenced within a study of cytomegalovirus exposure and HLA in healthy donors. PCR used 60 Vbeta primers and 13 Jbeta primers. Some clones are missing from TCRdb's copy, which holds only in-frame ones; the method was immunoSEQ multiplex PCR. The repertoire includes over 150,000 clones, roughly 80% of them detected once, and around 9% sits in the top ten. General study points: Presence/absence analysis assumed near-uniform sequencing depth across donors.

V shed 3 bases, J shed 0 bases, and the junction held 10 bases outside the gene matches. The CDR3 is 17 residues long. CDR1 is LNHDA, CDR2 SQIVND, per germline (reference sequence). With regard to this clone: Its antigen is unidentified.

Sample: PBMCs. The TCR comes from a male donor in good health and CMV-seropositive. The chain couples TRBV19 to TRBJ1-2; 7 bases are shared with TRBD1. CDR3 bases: TGTGCCAGTAGTATGGAATGGGACAGCGAAGCTAACTATGGCTACACCTTC. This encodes CASSMEWDSEANYGYTF.